The 18 T cell receptor beta chains below come from one sample, sequenced in a study of blood T cell repertoires in COVID-19. Some clones are missing from TCRdb's copy, which holds only in-frame ones; the method was immunoSEQ multiplex PCR. The sample lists 400,000 to 500,000 clones, approximately 90% occurring once. Sequenced sample: PBMCs or T cells enriched from blood (not recorded which). These receptors came from a woman in her thirties or forties who had recovered from COVID-19.

The CDR3 nucleotides are TGTGCCAGCAGTTCCCTACGGACTAGCGGGAGACATGGGTCGGGGAATGAGCAGTTCTTC. It is translated as CASSSLRTSGRHGSGNEQFF. The chain employs TRBV27 and TRBJ2-1; 13 bases are shared with TRBD2. Trimming took 4 bases from V and 7 from J; bases not matched to a gene: 19. The germline V gene has CDR1 MNHEY and CDR2 SMNVEV (reference sequence). The CDR3 extends over 20 amino acids.

This chain connects TRBV7-2 to TRBJ1-3; tentative D call: TRBD1 (5 bases). CDR3 length equals 15 residues. Germline V gene data show CDR1 as SGHTA and CDR2 as FQGNSA. V lost 2 bases to trimming and J lost 3 bases, with 11 bases between them. The CDR3 sequence: CASSLYRQGGNTIYF. The CDR3 DNA follows: TGTGCCAGCAGCTTATATCGGCAGGGTGGAAACACCATATATTTT.

This rearrangement joins TRBV7-9 to TRBJ1-1, with D uncertain. The ends were cut back, 2 bases at V and 2 bases at J, with 12 bases in the middle. Looked up from germline, CDR1 is SEHNR and CDR2 is FQNEAQ (reference sequence). CDR3 length: 15 amino acids. The CDR3 DNA sequence: TGTGCCAGCAGCTTAAGTGACAACGAAAACACTGAAGCTTTCTTT. Residues: CASSLSDNENTEAFF.

V gene TRBV9 combines with J gene TRBJ1-1; TRBD1 agrees at 9 bases. The V gene end was trimmed by 0 bases and the J gene end by 11 bases; junction bases not matched to a gene: 5. This CDR3 contains 13 residues. Germline values: CDR1 SGDLS, CDR2 YYNGEE. The CDR3 DNA sequence: TGTGCCAGCAGCGTAGCTGCGACAGGGGGGGCTTTCTTT. Translated: CASSVAATGGAFF.

The chain has TRBV15 and TRBJ2-1; 7 bases match TRBD1. Germline V gene data show CDR1 as LNHNV and CDR2 as YYDKDF (reference sequence). This CDR3 has 13 residues. Germline trimming cut 0 bases from V and 9 bases from J; bases unmatched to any gene: 2. The CDR3: CATSRDTGVEQFF. The CDR3 DNA sequence: TGTGCCACCAGCAGAGACACAGGGGTTGAGCAGTTCTTC. Combining the CDR3 with reference TRBV15 and TRBJ2-1 gives the whole variable domain DAMVIQNPRYQVTQFGKPVTLSCSQTLNHNVMYWYQQKSSQAPKLLFHYYDKDFNNEADTPDNFQSRRPNTSFCFLDIRSPGLGDTAMYLCATSRDTGVEQFFGPGTRLTVL.

V is TRBV6-2 or TRBV6-3 and J is TRBJ2-7; TRBD1 aligns across 8 bases. CDR3 length: 12 residues. V lost 5 bases and J lost 5; bases outside the gene matches: 2. Looked up from germline, CDR1 is MNHEY and CDR2 is SVGEGT. The CDR3 here is CASSETGDEQYF. CDR3 nucleotide sequence: TGTGCCAGCAGTGAGACAGGGGACGAGCAGTACTTC.

The J gene is TRBJ1-1, the V gene TRBV15; D perhaps matches TRBD1 (6 bases). CDR3 length: 15 amino acids. Looked up from germline, CDR1 is LNHNV and CDR2 is YYDKDF (reference sequence). Trimming shortened V by 0 bases and J by 7 bases, and 15 bases separated the two germline ends. Written as DNA, the CDR3 is TGTGCCACCAGCAGAGACCCGGCGACAGGCCTTGAAGCTTTCTTT. Amino acid sequence: CATSRDPATGLEAFF.

The rearrangement uses TRBV11-3 and TRBJ1-1; a possible D gene is TRBD1 (6 bases). The V end lost 5 bases, the J end lost 7 bases, and 20 bases lay between the germline ends. The CDR3 is 15 amino acids. Germline CDR1 SGHNT, CDR2 YENEEA. In DNA, the CDR3 is TGTGCCAGCAGCCCCTCCTCGCAGGGGTCGGGTGAAGCTTTCTTT. This sequence encodes CASSPSSQGSGEAFF.

The V gene is TRBV6-1, the J gene TRBJ2-7; 7 bases line up with TRBD1. This CDR3 has 14 residues. V was pared by 7 bases and J by 6 bases, with 12 bases of the junction left unmatched. Germline V gene lookup returns CDR1 MNHNS and CDR2 SASEGT. CDR3 residues: CASNKQGTTGEQYF. For the CDR3, the DNA is TGTGCCAGCAATAAACAGGGGACAACGGGCGAGCAGTACTTC.

V is TRBV6-2 or TRBV6-3 and J is TRBJ2-7; possible D gene TRBD2, 5 bases. The CDR3 consists of 15 residues. V gave up 0 bases and J gave up 6 bases, with 15 bases separating them. Germline CDR1 MNHEY, CDR2 SVGEGT. For the CDR3, the DNA is TGTGCCAGCAGTTACTCCGGGGTACGGTTTCCCGAGCAGTACTTC. Translating gives CASSYSGVRFPEQYF.

The V call is TRBV9, the J call TRBJ1-2; TRBD1 is a possible D gene (5 bases). V lost 0 bases, J lost 4 bases, and 13 bases lay in between. Germline V gives CDR1 SGDLS, CDR2 YYNGEE. This CDR3 contains 15 residues. As DNA, the CDR3 is TGTGCCAGCAGCGTAGGTGGGGCCGTGGGCTATGGCTACACCTTC. This gives the protein CASSVGGAVGYGYTF.

The J gene is TRBJ2-7, the V gene TRBV19; 10 bases agree with TRBD1. The V segment lost 4 bases and the J segment 3 bases; nucleotides outside the gene matches: 6. The CDR3 runs 15 residues. Germline-derived CDR1 and CDR2 are LNHDA and SQIVND (reference sequence). The CDR3 DNA reads TGTGCCAGTAGTACTGGGACAGGGGTGGTCTACGAGCAGTACTTC. As protein: CASSTGTGVVYEQYF.

The CDR3: CASSLAPAGETGELFF. The CDR3 DNA reads as TGTGCCAGCAGCTTAGCTCCAGCGGGAGAAACCGGGGAGCTGTTTTTT. This chain links TRBV7-2 with TRBJ2-2, with 8 bases identical to TRBD2. V gave up 0 bases and J gave up 5 bases; unmatched junction bases: 5. The CDR3 has 16 amino acids. Germline CDR1 SGHTA, CDR2 FQGNSA.

This clone was counted a few times. The chain has TRBV18 and TRBJ1-1; D remains ambiguous. The CDR3 runs to 15 residues. Per the germline V gene, CDR1 is KGHSH and CDR2 is LQKENI. Trimming took 0 bases from V and 4 from J, leaving 12 bases between them. The CDR3 protein is CASSPPSARGTEAFF. CDR3 DNA: TGTGCCAGCTCACCACCTTCAGCCCGGGGCACTGAAGCTTTCTTT.

The rearrangement joins TRBV27 to TRBJ1-2; the D gene is possibly TRBD1 (5 bases). The V end was cut by 4 bases, the J end by 3 bases, with 9 bases between. CDR1 MNHEY and CDR2 SMNVEV come from the germline V gene (reference sequence). This CDR3 contains 13 residues. CDR3 nucleotide sequence: TGTGCCAGCAGTTCACGGGGGGACTATGGCTACACCTTC. Translating gives CASSSRGDYGYTF.

The rearrangement links TRBV4-3 to TRBJ2-1, with 7 bases aligning to TRBD2. The V segment lost 0 bases and the J segment 4 bases; nucleotides outside the gene matches: 12. Germline V gives CDR1 LGHNA, CDR2 YSLEER. This CDR3 is built from 18 residues. This CDR3 reads CASSQDYGGGPRYNEQFF. CDR3 sequence (DNA): TGCGCCAGCAGCCAAGATTACGGGGGAGGGCCGCGGTACAATGAGCAGTTCTTC.

This sequence joins TRBV5-1 and TRBJ1-2, with 9 nucleotides matching TRBD1. The germline CDR1 and CDR2 sequences are SGHRS and YFSETQ. J lost 4 bases, V lost 4 bases, and 8 bases had no gene match. This CDR3 region has 15 residues. In DNA, the CDR3 is TGCGCCAGCAGCACCGAACAGGGGGCTATCTATGGCTACACCTTC. Amino acids: CASSTEQGAIYGYTF. Complete variable domain (other parts from reference TRBV5-1 and TRBJ1-2): KAGVTQTPRYLIKTRGQQVTLSCSPISGHRSVSWYQQTPGQGLQFLFEYFSETQRNKGNFPGRFSGRQFSNSRSEMNVSTLELGDSALYLCASSTEQGAIYGYTFGSGTRLTVV.

The chain links TRBV28 to TRBJ1-1; tentatively, D is TRBD1 (5 bases). The CDR3 contains 14 residues. Looked up from germline, CDR1 is MDHEN and CDR2 is SYDVKM. The V gene lost 10 bases and the J gene lost 4 bases, with 19 bases spanning the gap. CDR3 amino acids: CATCRTPGGTEAFF. CDR3 nucleotides: TGTGCCACATGCCGGACACCCGGGGGCACTGAAGCTTTCTTT.